The rows below give T cell receptor beta chains drawn from one sample of a study of cytomegalovirus exposure and HLA in healthy donors. Assay used: immunoSEQ multiplex PCR; TCRdb lists only in-frame clones, some missing. The table records some 200,000 clones, 80% to 95% of them present only once. The source material was PBMCs. Every receptor here comes from a woman aged 18-29 years in good health and CMV-seronegative. Each CDR3 is given with its conserved first and last residue. D genes are given only for firm matches. Rows may omit the clone size; those that give it use once, few, many or a size class.

TRBJ1-5,.,.,TRBV19,TGTGCCAGTAGTTGGGCCGGGGGTGTCAGTAGCAATCAGCCCCAGCATTTT,CASSWAGGVSSNQPQHF
TRBJ2-2,.,TRBD1,TRBV19,TGTGCCAGTAACTACAGGGGGTACACCGGGGAGCTGTTTTTT,CASNYRGYTGELFF
TRBJ2-7,.,TRBD2,TRBV6-5,TGTGCCAGCAGGTTTAGCGGGAGCTACGAGCAGTACTTC,CASRFSGSYEQYF
TRBJ2-3,.,TRBD1,TRBV30,TGTGCCTGGAGCCCATGGTGGGGACAGGGAAGCACAGATACGCAGTATTTT,CAWSPWWGQGSTDTQYF
TRBJ2-3,.,TRBD2,TRBV30,TGTGCCTGGAGTGTACGGAGCGGGAGCGCGGATACGCAGTATTTT,CAWSVRSGSADTQYF
TRBJ1-1,once,.,TRBV6-1,TGTGCCAGCAGTGGGCCAGGGGTCTGGTACACTGAAGCTTTCTTT,CASSGPGVWYTEAFF
TRBJ2-1,.,TRBD2,TRBV30,TGTGCCTTCTCCCCGGAGACTAGCGGGGCTTTTGAGCAGTTCTTC,CAFSPETSGAFEQFF
TRBJ1-2,.,TRBD1,TRBV11-2,TGTGCCAGCAGCCCACGGACAGGGAACTATGGCTACACCTTC,CASSPRTGNYGYTF
TRBJ1-1,.,TRBD1,TRBV5-1,TGCGCCAGCAGCATGCAGACAGGGGGTATAGGGACTGAAGCTTTCTTT,CASSMQTGGIGTEAFF
TRBJ1-4,.,.,TRBV5-6,TGTGCCAGCTGGGGGGGCCGGGGGCGATTTAGTGAAAAACTGTTTTTT,CASWGGRGRFSEKLFF
TRBJ1-1,.,.,TRBV27,TGTGCCAGCAGTTTATTCCAGGGGAGCACTGAAGCTTTCTTT,CASSLFQGSTEAFF
TRBJ2-1,.,TRBD2,TRBV6-1,TGTGCCAGCAGTGAATTACCGGCGGGAGGTAGCTCCTACAATGAGCAGTTCTTC,CASSELPAGGSSYNEQFF
TRBJ1-4,.,TRBD1,TRBV2,TGTGCCAGCAACAGGGGTAATGAAAAACTGTTTTTT,CASNRGNEKLFF
TRBJ2-5,.,TRBD2,TRBV29-1,TGCAGCGTTGCAGGGACTAGCGGAGAGACCCAGTACTTC,CSVAGTSGETQYF
TRBJ2-7,.,.,TRBV9,TGTGCCAGCAGCCCGACCGGGGGGCTAGCGAGCGAGCAGTACTTC,CASSPTGGLASEQYF
TRBJ1-5,.,.,TRBV6-5,TGTGCCAGCAGATCCTACAGGGCCAATCAGCCCCAGCATTTT,CASRSYRANQPQHF
TRBJ2-3,.,TRBD2,TRBV5-1,TGCGCCAGCAGCTTGGACGTCCTAGCGGGATCCTCGGGTACGCAGTATTTT,CASSLDVLAGSSGTQYF
TRBJ2-7,.,TRBD1,TRBV5-1,TGCGCCAGCAGCTCGGGACAGTATACCGAGCAGTACTTC,CASSSGQYTEQYF
TRBJ1-1,.,.,TRBV15,TGTGCCACCAGCAGAGATCCGCCGCTAGAAGCAGCTTTCTTT,CATSRDPPLEAAFF
TRBJ1-5,once,.,TRBV5-1,TGCGCCAGCAGCTTGGGTGGGGACACCTATCAGCCCCAGCATTTT,CASSLGGDTYQPQHF
TRBJ2-3,.,.,TRBV9,TGTGCCAGCAGCGTAGAAGTCAGGCCGATAGATACGCAGTATTTT,CASSVEVRPIDTQYF
TRBJ1-2,.,.,TRBV9,TGTGCCAGCAGCGTAGTTGGGGGCAGCTATGGCTACACCTTC,CASSVVGGSYGYTF
TRBJ1-1,.,.,TRBV6-5,TGTGCCAGCAGTTTAGAAAGGGGCACTGAAGCTTTCTTT,CASSLERGTEAFF
TRBJ1-5,.,.,TRBV18,TGTGCCAGCTCGCCTACAGGGACCAATCAGCCCCAGCATTTT,CASSPTGTNQPQHF
TRBJ2-1,.,TRBD2,TRBV6-1,TGTGCCAGGGGGGGAGGGTCTAGCGGGAAGGATGAGCAGTTCTTC,CARGGGSSGKDEQFF
TRBJ2-4,.,.,TRBV29-1,TGCAGCGTTGAAGAGCCGGAGGGGGCCAAAAACATTCAGTACTTC,CSVEEPEGAKNIQYF
TRBJ2-5,.,TRBD2,TRBV4-2,TGTGCCAGCAGCGCTGACGGGGATCCGGGAGGGCAAGAGACCCAGTACTTC,CASSADGDPGGQETQYF
TRBJ2-5,once,.,TRBV9,TGTGCCAGCAGCGTCCTCGGACAGTACCAAGAGACCCAGTACTTC,CASSVLGQYQETQYF
TRBJ2-1,.,.,TRBV5-1,TGCGCCAGCAGCTTCCGTTCCTCCTACAATGAGCAGTTCTTC,CASSFRSSYNEQFF
TRBJ2-1,once,TRBD2,TRBV7-9,TGTGCCAGCAGCCATAGCCGCTTTACTAGCGGGAGTAGTAATGAGCAGTTCTTC,CASSHSRFTSGSSNEQFF
TRBJ2-1,.,TRBD2,TRBV11-3,TGTGCCAGCAGCTTAGGAGTGGGACTAGCGGACAATGAGCAGTTCTTC,CASSLGVGLADNEQFF
TRBJ1-1,.,.,TRBV11-2,TGTGCCAGCAGCATTATGAACACTGAAGCTTTCTTT,CASSIMNTEAFF
TRBJ2-7,once,TRBD1,TRBV7-9,TGTGCCAGCAGCCCACTACTCCCCGGGACAGGGTCCTCCTACGAGCAGTACTTC,CASSPLLPGTGSSYEQYF
TRBJ1-2,.,TRBD1,TRBV6-1,TGTGCCAGCAGTAGAACAGGGGCCGAGGTGGGGGGCTACACCTTC,CASSRTGAEVGGYTF
TRBJ2-3,.,TRBD1,TRBV7-6,TGTGCCAGCAGCTTAACGATCCCTCTGGGACAGCCCTCCGATACGCAGTATTTT,CASSLTIPLGQPSDTQYF
TRBJ1-3,few,.,TRBV11-2,TGTGCCAGCAGCTCAGGGTCGGGCTCTGGAAACACCATATATTTT,CASSSGSGSGNTIYF
TRBJ2-3,.,TRBD2,TRBV7-3,TGTGCCAGCAGCCATACTAGCGGGATTAGCACAGATACGCAGTATTTT,CASSHTSGISTDTQYF
TRBJ2-1,.,TRBD2,TRBV27,TGTGCCAGCAGTCTCCTACTAGCGGGAGGCGCCAATGAGCAGTTCTTC,CASSLLLAGGANEQFF
TRBJ2-3,.,TRBD1,TRBV27,TGTGCCAGCAGTGGGACAGGGGTCCCGGATACGCAGTATTTT,CASSGTGVPDTQYF
TRBJ1-5,.,.,TRBV13,TGTGCCAGCAGTATCGGACAGAATAGCAATCAGCCCCAGCATTTT,CASSIGQNSNQPQHF
TRBJ2-7,.,.,TRBV18,TGTGCCAGCCAATCGAGGACAGCACTCTACGAGCAGTACTTC,CASQSRTALYEQYF
TRBJ1-2,.,.,TRBV5-4,TGTGCCAGCAGCTTGGGGGCAGGGCCGCCTAACTATGGCTACACCTTC,CASSLGAGPPNYGYTF
TRBJ2-7,once,.,TRBV27,TGTGCCAGCAGTAAAAACAGGGGTGGTAGCGGCAAGGGAATCTACGAGCAGTACTTC,CASSKNRGGSGKGIYEQYF
TRBJ2-5,.,.,TRBV18,TGTGCCAGCTCCCCAGAGAAGAAAATACAAGAGACCCAGTACTTC,CASSPEKKIQETQYF
TRBJ2-2,.,.,TRBV6-6,TGTGCCAGCAGTTCTGCCGGGGGGCTCTACACCGGGGAGCTGTTTTTT,CASSSAGGLYTGELFF
TRBJ1-5,once,TRBD1,TRBV28,TGTGCCAGCAGTCCACTCCTCATACAGGGGAGTCAGCCCCAGCATTTT,CASSPLLIQGSQPQHF